Listed here are 14 T cell receptor beta chains from one sample, sequenced in a study of cytomegalovirus exposure and HLA in healthy donors. PCR used 60 Vbeta primers and 13 Jbeta primers. The method was immunoSEQ multiplex PCR; TCRdb's version includes in-frame clones alone and lacks a portion of them. The sample contains under 250,000 clones, 81% of which appear only once. The specimen was PBMCs. The source is a woman aged 55-75 years in good health and CMV-seropositive.

The chain carries TRBV28 and TRBJ2-5; a weak D match, TRBD1 (5 bases). This CDR3 has 15 amino acids. V gave up 3 bases and J gave up 2 bases, with 13 bases separating them. The germline V gene encodes CDR1 MDHEN and CDR2 SYDVKM. The CDR3 region is CASSLRQSFQETQYF. DNA for the CDR3: TGTGCCAGCAGTTTGCGACAGAGCTTTCAAGAGACCCAGTACTTC.

This clone showed up just a few times. The rearrangement uses TRBV5-1 and TRBJ2-7; possible D gene TRBD2, 5 bases. Germline V CDR1 and CDR2: SGHRS, YFSETQ. With 1 base removed from V and 5 bases from J, the gap between germline ends came to 16 bases. The CDR3 extends over 15 amino acids. For the CDR3, the DNA is TGCGCCAGCAGCTTGAGCTCTAGCTGGGGAAACGAGCAGTACTTC. As protein: CASSLSSSWGNEQYF. The whole variable domain, remainder taken from reference TRBV5-1 and TRBJ2-7, is KAGVTQTPRYLIKTRGQQVTLSCSPISGHRSVSWYQQTPGQGLQFLFEYFSETQRNKGNFPGRFSGRQFSNSRSEMNVSTLELGDSALYLCASSLSSSWGNEQYFGPGTRLTVT.

The chain links TRBV11-2 to TRBJ1-5; a possible D gene is TRBD1 (5 bases). The germline V gene has CDR1 SGHAT and CDR2 FQNNGV. Trimming cost V 2 bases and J 7 bases, with 15 bases left between them. The CDR3 is 15 amino acids. The CDR3 protein is CASSLKGEGFQPQHF. CDR3 nucleotide sequence: TGTGCCAGCAGCTTAAAAGGGGAGGGGTTCCAGCCCCAGCATTTT.

The chain has TRBV5-1 and TRBJ2-1; TRBD2 aligns across 7 bases. The length of the CDR3 is 15 residues. Germline-derived CDR1 and CDR2 are SGHRS and YFSETQ. The junction had 6 bases not matched to a gene; V was cut back by 3 bases and J by 3 bases. This chain's CDR3 is CASSSLADSYNEQFF. In DNA form, the CDR3 reads TGCGCCAGCAGCTCCCTAGCGGATAGCTACAATGAGCAGTTCTTC.

The gene calls are TRBV9 and TRBJ2-5, with 9 nucleotides matching TRBD1. CDR3 length equals 15 residues. V dropped 0 bases and J dropped 5; count of bases not matched to a gene: 5. The germline V gene has CDR1 SGDLS and CDR2 YYNGEE. The CDR3 region is CASSVEGQGTETQYF. Written as DNA, the CDR3 is TGTGCCAGCAGCGTAGAGGGACAGGGTACGGAGACCCAGTACTTC.

This clone is a singleton in its sample. The gene calls are TRBV9 and TRBJ1-2, with 7 bases identical to TRBD1. The CDR3 runs to 14 residues. The V segment lost 4 bases and the J segment 6 bases; nucleotides outside the gene matches: 9. CDR1 SGDLS and CDR2 YYNGEE come from the germline V gene. CDR3 sequence: CASSLTGARDGYTF. The CDR3 DNA sequence: TGTGCCAGCAGCTTAACAGGGGCGAGGGATGGCTACACCTTC.

The chain links TRBV19 to TRBJ1-5; unclear D gene. Trimming removed 0 bases at V and 5 bases at J, with 11 bases between. The CDR3 has 15 amino acids. Germline assignment: CDR1 LNHDA and CDR2 SQIVND (reference sequence). CDR3 sequence: CASSIDRGLDQPQHF. The CDR3 nucleotides are TGTGCCAGTAGTATAGATCGTGGGCTCGATCAGCCCCAGCATTTT.

The J gene is TRBJ2-2, the V gene TRBV5-1, with 8 bases fitting TRBD2. This CDR3 is built from 13 residues. The germline CDR1 and CDR2 sequences are SGHRS and YFSETQ. With V trimmed by 9 bases and J by 4 bases, 5 bases remained unmatched. The CDR3, as DNA: TGCGCCACCGCCCTAGCGGGCACCGGGGAGCTGTTTTTT. Its protein product is CATALAGTGELFF.

V and J are TRBV30 and TRBJ1-2; perhaps TRBD1 as D (5 bases). Germline CDR1 reads GTSNPN; CDR2 reads SVGIG (reference sequence). This CDR3 is built from 13 residues. V lost 3 bases and J lost 7, with 15 bases in between. CDR3 region: CAWRGRGRSGYTF. Here the CDR3 DNA reads TGTGCCTGGAGGGGGAGGGGAAGGAGTGGCTACACCTTC.

For this clone: The same CDR3 also results from other DNA sequences found in this sample. This chain links TRBV4-1 with TRBJ2-7, with 14 bases aligning to TRBD2. This CDR3 contains 17 residues. The V segment lost 0 bases and the J segment 3 bases; nucleotides outside the gene matches: 4. Per the germline V gene, CDR1 is MGHRA and CDR2 is YSYEKL. This CDR3 is CASSQEGTSGSGYEQYF. CDR3 DNA sequence: TGCGCCAGCAGCCAAGAAGGGACTAGCGGGAGCGGCTACGAGCAGTACTTC.

V gene TRBV5-4 combines with J gene TRBJ1-2; D perhaps matches TRBD1 (6 bases). The CDR3 runs 13 residues. Trimming took 5 bases from V and 3 from J, leaving 11 bases between them. The germline V gene encodes CDR1 SGHNT and CDR2 YYREEE (reference sequence). CDR3 in DNA: TGTGCCAGCAGTCAGGGGCACGACTATGGCTACACCTTC. This translates into CASSQGHDYGYTF.

The CDR3 sequence: CASSPRGRESTDTQYF. The CDR3 DNA reads as TGTGCCAGCAGCCCCCGGGGACGGGAGAGCACAGATACGCAGTATTTT. The rearrangement links TRBV7-2 to TRBJ2-3; tentative D call: TRBD2 (6 bases). This CDR3 has 16 amino acids. Trimming stripped 5 bases from V and 0 bases from J, with 15 bases between. Germline values: CDR1 SGHTA, CDR2 FQGNSA.

The chain uses TRBV6-5 and TRBJ1-2, with D perhaps TRBD1 (6 bases). Trimming left V 6 bases short and J 6 bases short, with 11 bases between. The CDR3 sequence is 12 residues long. Germline V CDR1 and CDR2: MNHEY, SVGAGI. CDR3 sequence: CASRNRVDGYTF. The CDR3 coding sequence is TGTGCCAGCAGAAACAGGGTTGATGGCTACACCTTC.

This rearrangement joins TRBV5-1 to TRBJ2-7; 7 nucleotides align to TRBD1. This CDR3 comprises 15 residues. After removal of 4 bases from V and 2 bases from J, the junction contained 9 bases not matched to a gene. CDR1 and CDR2 from the germline V gene are SGHRS and YFSETQ. The DNA of the CDR3 is TGCGCCAGCAGCCAACGACAGGGCAGCACCTACGAGCAGTACTTC. Protein sequence: CASSQRQGSTYEQYF.